Below, 9 T cell receptor beta chains from the same sample are listed, as sequenced in a study of cytomegalovirus exposure and HLA in healthy donors (dated by TCRdb to the late 2010s). Library construction relied on the immunoSEQ multiplex PCR assay. The multiplex PCR relied on a mix of 60 forward primers for TCR Vbeta segments and 13 reverse primers for TCR Jbeta segments. Here the immuneACCESS table is served through TCRdb, limited to in-frame sequences with V and J called. Missing clones are a known gap in these copies; in checked studies unresolved V genes cover under half, and the rest lacks a known reason. For this sample, the table gives about 200,000 clones. The leading ten clones occupy 0.7% to 0.8% of the sample. Sequencing was done on a sample of PBMCs. These receptors were taken from a boy aged 5-17 years in good health and CMV-seronegative.

The chain employs TRBV6-1 and TRBJ2-7; maybe TRBD2 (5 bases). Germline V gene lookup returns CDR1 MNHNS and CDR2 SASEGT. The CDR3 length is 15 residues. V was clipped by 6 bases and J by 4 bases, with 19 bases between them. CDR3 DNA: TGTGCCAGCAGCCGAATCGGGGATATTAGGTACGAGCAGTACTTC. Amino acids: CASSRIGDIRYEQYF.

This chain links TRBV5-5 with TRBJ1-5, with TRBD1 as a possible D gene (6 bases). The CDR3 loop spans 16 amino acids. V was shortened by 2 bases and J by 11 bases, with 23 bases between the two germline ends. CDR1 is SGHKS, CDR2 YYEKEE, per germline (reference sequence). CDR3 bases: TGTGCCAGCAGCTTCTCGCCGGGCCCCGGGGGGCCGACCCAGCATTTT. It translates to CASSFSPGPGGPTQHF.

The chain has TRBV20-1 and TRBJ2-2; unclear D gene. V gave up 1 base and J gave up 7 bases, with 4 bases separating them. Germline V gene sequence: CDR1 DFQATT, CDR2 SNEGSKA (reference sequence). The CDR3 extends over 11 amino acids. The CDR3 here is CSARGHGELFF. As DNA, the CDR3 is TGCAGTGCTAGAGGTCACGGGGAGCTGTTTTTT.

The rearrangement links TRBV2 to TRBJ2-1; 11 bases line up with TRBD2. This CDR3 region has 13 residues. With V trimmed by 11 bases and J by 5 bases, 5 bases remained unmatched. The germline CDR1 and CDR2 sequences are SNHLY and FYNNEI. CDR3 nucleotides: TGTGCCGGCGCACTAGCGGGGGACAATGAGCAGTTCTTC. Encoded protein: CAGALAGDNEQFF.

The gene calls are TRBV6-1 and TRBJ1-2, with D unclear. V was cut by 3 bases and J by 0 bases, with 20 bases left in between. Germline lookup yields CDR1 MNHNS and CDR2 SASEGT. The CDR3 has 18 amino acids. CDR3 nucleotide sequence: TGTGCCAGCAGTGATCCTCGTCCAGGTCTGACATCTAACTATGGCTACACCTTC. It translates to CASSDPRPGLTSNYGYTF.

The chain has TRBV4-3 and TRBJ2-1; 9 nucleotides match TRBD2. The V gene end was trimmed by 5 bases and the J gene end by 4 bases; junction bases not matched to a gene: 6. This CDR3 is built from 15 residues. Germline assignment: CDR1 LGHNA and CDR2 YSLEER. The DNA of the CDR3 is TGCGCCAGCAGCACTCTAGCGGGGCGTTACAATGAGCAGTTCTTC. Protein: CASSTLAGRYNEQFF.

V usage is TRBV28 and J usage is TRBJ1-2; D is uncertain. The length of the CDR3 is 12 residues. V shed 6 bases and J shed 4 bases, with 9 bases lying between them. The germline CDR1 and CDR2 sequences are MDHEN and SYDVKM. CDR3 nucleotide sequence: TGTGCCAGCAGATGGGCCCCCTATGGCTACACCTTC. Its protein product is CASRWAPYGYTF.

This chain links TRBV9 with TRBJ2-3; the match to TRBD1 covers 7 bases. The germline gives CDR1 SGDLS, CDR2 YYNGEE. Trimming took 1 base from V and 5 from J; bases not matched to a gene: 7. The CDR3 runs 15 residues. The DNA for the CDR3 is TGTGCCAGCAGCGTAAGCCCCAACAGGGGAGATACGCAGTATTTT. Its protein product is CASSVSPNRGDTQYF.

V usage is TRBV11-2 and J usage is TRBJ1-3; no firm D call. CDR1 is SGHAT, CDR2 FQNNGV, per germline. The CDR3 has 12 residues. Trimming removed 6 bases from V and 7 bases from J, with 10 bases in between. The CDR3 region has the DNA TGTGCCAGCAGTCGGCCGGGGAACACCATATATTTT. It is translated as CASSRPGNTIYF.